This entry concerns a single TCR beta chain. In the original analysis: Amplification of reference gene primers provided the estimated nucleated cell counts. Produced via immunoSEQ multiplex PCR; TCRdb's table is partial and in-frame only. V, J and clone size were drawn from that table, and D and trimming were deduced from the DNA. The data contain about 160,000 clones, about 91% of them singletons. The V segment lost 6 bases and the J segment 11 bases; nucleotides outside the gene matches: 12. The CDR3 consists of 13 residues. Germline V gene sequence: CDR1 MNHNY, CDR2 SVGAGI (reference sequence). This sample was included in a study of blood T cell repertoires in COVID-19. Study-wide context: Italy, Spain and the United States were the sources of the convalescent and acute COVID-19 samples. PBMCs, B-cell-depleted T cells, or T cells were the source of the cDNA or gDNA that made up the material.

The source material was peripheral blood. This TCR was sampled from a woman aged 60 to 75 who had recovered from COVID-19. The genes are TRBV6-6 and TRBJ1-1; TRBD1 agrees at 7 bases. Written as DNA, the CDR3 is TGTGCCAGCAGGCCCGACAGGGTAAGGTGGGCTTTCTTT. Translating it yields CASRPDRVRWAFF.